The 10 T cell receptor beta chains in this list originate from one sample, sequenced in a study of early T cells in non-severe SARS-CoV-2 infection (dated by TCRdb to the early 2020s). The library was produced with 5' RACE. Sequencing instrument: NextSeq 500. Starting from the raw public reads, TCRdb applied fastp trimming at Q25, assembled clones with MiXCR and retained in-frame beta chains. Rows merge per CDR3 protein into single entries with the most common DNA and genes. The sample data list about 110,000 distinct CDR3 sequences, and around 12% of these were observed just once. About 4% of the sample is in the top ten clones. Sample: whole blood, taken at baseline. These receptors came from an adult who was a healthcare worker with PCR-confirmed SARS-CoV-2 infection or an uninfected control (not recorded which).

This clonotype has ten or more counts. The genes are TRBV12-3 or TRBV12-4 and TRBJ1-5; D ambiguous. V was trimmed by 2 bases and J by 4 bases, leaving 6 bases between them. The CDR3 consists of 13 residues. In DNA form, the CDR3 reads TGTGCCAGCAGTTTATCGGTGAATCAGCCCCAGCATTTT. Protein sequence: CASSLSVNQPQHF.

V usage is TRBV5-1 and J usage is TRBJ2-3; maybe TRBD2 (6 bases). Trimming cost V 4 bases and J 0 bases, with 6 bases left between them. This CDR3 spans 13 amino acids. Germline V lookup: CDR1 SGHRS, CDR2 YFSETQ. CDR3 bases: TGCGCCAGCAGCGGACTAAGCACAGATACGCAGTATTTT. This gives the protein CASSGLSTDTQYF. Supplemented by reference TRBV5-1 and TRBJ2-3, the full variable domain reads KAGVTQTPRYLIKTRGQQVTLSCSPISGHRSVSWYQQTPGQGLQFLFEYFSETQRNKGNFPGRFSGRQFSNSRSEMNVSTLELGDSALYLCASSGLSTDTQYFGPGTRLTVL.

This clonotype was detected many times. The J gene is TRBJ1-2, the V gene TRBV27; TRBD1 is a possible D gene (5 bases). Germline values: CDR1 MNHEY, CDR2 SMNVEV (reference sequence). V was trimmed by 0 bases and J by 6 bases, leaving 17 bases between them. CDR3 length equals 16 residues. The CDR3 protein is CASSLSKGGVKNGYTF. CDR3 sequence (DNA): TGTGCCAGCAGTTTATCGAAGGGAGGGGTTAAGAATGGCTACACCTTC.

This clonotype was detected a few times. CDR3 in DNA: TGTGCCAGCAGCCTACGGACAGACCAAGAGACCCAGTACTTC. It specifies CASSLRTDQETQYF. The V call is TRBV7-9, the J call TRBJ2-5; D might be TRBD1 (6 bases). V was cut by 5 bases and J by 0 bases, with 10 bases left in between. This CDR3 region has 14 residues. CDR1 and CDR2 (germline): SEHNR, FQNEAQ (reference sequence).

The chain combines TRBV29-1 with TRBJ2-7; maybe TRBD2 (5 bases). In germline, CDR1 is SQVTM, CDR2 ANQGSEA. CDR3 length equals 13 residues. Trimming shortened V by 7 bases and J by 5 bases, and 18 bases separated the two germline ends. The CDR3 DNA reads as TGCAGCGGACTATCCTCCTCAAGCAACGAGCAGTACTTC. This encodes CSGLSSSSNEQYF.

The chain joins TRBV7-2 to TRBJ2-5, with unresolved D. The germline V gene has CDR1 SGHTA and CDR2 FQGNSA. Trimming took off 5 bases at V and 2 bases at J, with 12 bases between the two ends. The CDR3 runs to 14 residues. The CDR3 here is CASSADRSQETQYF. For the CDR3, the DNA is TGTGCCAGCAGCGCGGACCGTTCTCAAGAGACCCAGTACTTC. The full variable domain, completed using reference TRBV7-2 and TRBJ2-5, is GAGVSQSPSNKVTEKGKDVELRCDPISGHTALYWYRQSLGQGLEFLIYFQGNSAPDKSGLPSDRFSAERTGGSVSTLTIQRTQQEDSAVYLCASSADRSQETQYFGPGTRLLVL.

The chain carries TRBV5-7 and TRBJ2-7, with TRBD1 identical over 10 bases. TRBV5-7 counts as an open reading frame of uncertain function. Losses at the gene ends were 2 bases for V and 2 bases for J; bases not matched to a gene: 4. The length of the CDR3 is 15 residues. CDR3 nucleotides: TGTGCCAGCAGCTTTTCCGGGACAGGGGCCTACGAGCAGTACTTC. Translating it yields CASSFSGTGAYEQYF.

This clonotype occurred a few times. The rearrangement joins TRBV6-1 to TRBJ2-7; D remains ambiguous. This CDR3 contains 13 residues. From germline, CDR1 is MNHNS and CDR2 SASEGT. The V end lost 1 base, the J end lost 2 bases, and 6 bases lay between the germline ends. CDR3 in amino acids: CASSEVAAYEQYF. In DNA form, the CDR3 reads TGTGCCAGCAGTGAAGTGGCAGCCTACGAGCAGTACTTC.

This clonotype was recorded at least ten times. V gene TRBV27 combines with J gene TRBJ2-2; D is undetermined. Germline values: CDR1 MNHEY, CDR2 SMNVEV (reference sequence). The ends were cut back, 5 bases at V and 0 bases at J, with 4 bases in the middle. This CDR3 region has 13 residues. The CDR3 spells CASSNTNTGELFF. The CDR3 nucleotides read TGTGCCAGCAGTAACACGAACACCGGGGAGCTGTTTTTT.

This clonotype came up a few times. The chain carries TRBV4-1 and TRBJ2-7; D remains unclear. This CDR3 has 15 residues. V lost 1 base and J 3 bases, leaving 13 bases between the germline ends. Germline loops: CDR1 MGHRA, CDR2 YSYEKL. CDR3 sequence: CASSQASPNGYEQYF. The CDR3 nucleotides are TGCGCCAGCAGCCAAGCGAGCCCAAACGGCTACGAGCAGTACTTC.